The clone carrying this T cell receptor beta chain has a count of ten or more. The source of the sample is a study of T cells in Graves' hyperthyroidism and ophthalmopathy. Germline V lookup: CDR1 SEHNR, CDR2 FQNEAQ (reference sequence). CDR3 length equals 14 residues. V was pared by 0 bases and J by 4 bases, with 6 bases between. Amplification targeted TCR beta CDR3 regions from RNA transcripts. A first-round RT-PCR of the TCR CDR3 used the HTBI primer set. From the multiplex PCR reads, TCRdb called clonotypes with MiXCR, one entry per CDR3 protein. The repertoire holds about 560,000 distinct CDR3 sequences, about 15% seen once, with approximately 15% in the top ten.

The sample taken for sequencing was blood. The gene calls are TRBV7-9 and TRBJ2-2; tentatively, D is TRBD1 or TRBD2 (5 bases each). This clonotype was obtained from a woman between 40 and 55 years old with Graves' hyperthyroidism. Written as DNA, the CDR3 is TGTGCCAGCAGCTTAGCGGGGACCACCGGGGAGCTGTTTTTT. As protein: CASSLAGTTGELFF.